The clone carrying this TCR beta chain occurred a few times. Authors of the study amplified TCR beta CDR3 regions from RNA transcripts. First-round RT-PCR targeting the TCR CDR3 was performed with the HTBI primer set. TCRdb re-called the multiplex PCR reads through MiXCR, storing one row per CDR3 protein. The profile shows nearly 600,000 distinct CDR3 sequences, approximately 14% of them singletons. The CDR3 contains 14 residues. Per germline, CDR1 LNHNV and CDR2 YYDKDF (reference sequence). V was clipped by 0 bases and J by 10 bases, with 10 bases between them. The data derive from a study of T cells in Graves' hyperthyroidism and ophthalmopathy. Study-wide context: Peripheral blood was drawn at first diagnosis, prior to all treatment.

The material sequenced was blood. This sequence was found in a young woman with Graves' hyperthyroidism that later progressed to Graves' ophthalmopathy. The V call is TRBV15, the J call TRBJ1-6, with D unclear. The CDR3 DNA reads TGTGCCACCAGCAGAGACTTGGCTAACTCACCCCTCCACTTT. It encodes CATSRDLANSPLHF.